One and the same sample provided the 5 T cell receptor beta chains below, sequenced in a study of blood T cell repertoires in COVID-19. The repertoire was sequenced with immunoSEQ multiplex PCR; TCRdb's copy has only in-frame clones and lacks some. The table shows 250,000 to 400,000 clones, with about 87% occurring only once. The source material was peripheral blood. The receptors stem from a young woman with COVID-19, enrolled during active disease.

V and J are TRBV5-5 and TRBJ1-4; D gene ambiguous. V was clipped by 0 bases and J by 5 bases, with 8 bases between them. This CDR3 is 14 amino acids long. The germline gives CDR1 SGHKS, CDR2 YYEKEE (reference sequence). CDR3 amino acids: CASSLGNSNEKLFF. The CDR3 coding sequence is TGTGCCAGCAGCTTGGGGAACAGCAATGAAAAACTGTTTTTT.

This rearrangement joins TRBV2 to TRBJ2-2, with D unresolved. The CDR3 is 14 residues long. The V gene lost 7 bases and the J gene lost 5 bases, with 14 bases spanning the gap. Germline CDR1 is SNHLY and CDR2 is FYNNEI. CDR3 in amino acids: CASTRSVLTGELFF. CDR3 nucleotides: TGTGCCAGCACCCGCTCCGTCCTAACCGGGGAGCTGTTTTTT.

The chain recombines TRBV6-2 or TRBV6-3 with TRBJ1-5, with TRBD1 matching 7 bases. The V and J ends lost 6 bases and 2 bases, in that order; junction bases with no gene match: 7. The germline V gene has CDR1 MNHEY and CDR2 SVGEGT. The CDR3 spans 15 residues. CDR3 loop: CASSRDSLGNQPQHF. The DNA of the CDR3 is TGTGCCAGCAGCCGGGACAGTCTAGGCAATCAGCCCCAGCATTTT.

CDR3 region: CASSTDREGRHRAFF. As DNA, the CDR3 is TGTGCCAGCAGTACCGACAGAGAAGGCCGCCACCGGGCTTTCTTT. The V and J genes are TRBV6-5 and TRBJ1-1; D is possibly TRBD1 (5 bases). Between the trimmed V and J ends, which lost 5 bases and 11 bases, there was a span of 24 bases. The CDR3 is 15 residues long. Germline CDR1 MNHEY, CDR2 SVGAGI.

The V and J genes are TRBV2 and TRBJ1-5, with TRBD1 identical over 9 bases. CDR1 is SNHLY, CDR2 FYNNEI, per germline. The CDR3 is 15 amino acids. The ends lost 6 bases at V and 0 bases at J; junction bases unmatched: 3. The CDR3 DNA reads TGTGCCAGCAGCTTGGACAGGGGTAGCAATCAGCCCCAGCATTTT. As protein: CASSLDRGSNQPQHF.